The present TCR beta chain was sequenced within a study of radiotherapy plus CTLA-4 blockade in lung cancer. The data were produced by immunoSEQ multiplex PCR, yet TCRdb's version contains in-frame clones alone and is incomplete. The sample holds fewer than 65,000 clones; 75% to 80% are singletons and the top ten take roughly 2.4%. This sample comprised peripheral blood, obtained from a patient treated with radiotherapy plus ipilimumab. The sequence derives from a human donor with non-small cell lung cancer whose response to radiotherapy plus ipilimumab could not be evaluated.

The CDR3 region has the DNA TGTGCCAGTAATGGAGGGATGGATACGCAGTATTTT. It yields the protein CASNGGMDTQYF. V usage is TRBV9 and J usage is TRBJ2-3; perhaps TRBD2 as D (6 bases). V was trimmed by 8 bases and J by 6 bases, leaving 13 bases between them. The CDR3 runs 12 residues. Per the germline V gene, CDR1 is SGDLS and CDR2 is YYNGEE.